Listed below are T cell receptor beta chains from one sample, sequenced in a study of identical twins. TCRdb analysed the 5' RACE reads with MiXCR anew, one entry per CDR3 protein. The sample carries around 680,000 distinct CDR3 sequences, 8.5% to 9% recorded once. The same specimen was also included in a second study, on yellow fever vaccine responses in identical twins.

Sequencing used PBMCs. These receptors originate from a woman aged 18-29 years in good health. Both conserved end residues are part of each CDR3. Fields, in order: clone size, D gene, V gene, J gene, CDR3 DNA, CDR3 protein. A D gene is named only where the DNA matches it firmly. Size tells how often a clone was seen (once, few, many) or the class of an expanded clone, and some rows leave it out.

>NA|NA|TRBV14|TRBJ2-1
TGTGCCAGCAGCCATCTCCCAGGGACTGAGCAGTTCTTC
CASSHLPGTEQFF
>few|NA|TRBV5-1|TRBJ2-2
TGCGCCAGCAGGCTGCGGGGTGACGGGGACGCCGGGGAGCTGTTTTTT
CASRLRGDGDAGELFF
>NA|NA|TRBV28|TRBJ2-7
TGTGCCAGCAGTTTATCTTGGGAGGAGGGGCCCCCCTCCTACGAGCAGTACTTC
CASSLSWEEGPPSYEQYF
>many|NA|TRBV11-2|TRBJ2-2
TGTGCCAGCAGCTTATCACGGGTGAACACCGGGGAGCTGTTTTTT
CASSLSRVNTGELFF
>many|TRBD1|TRBV5-1|TRBJ2-1
TGCGCCAGCAGCCCCGGGACAGGGGGTGGTACGAATGAGCAGTTCTTC
CASSPGTGGGTNEQFF
>NA|NA|TRBV6-2/TRBV6-3|TRBJ2-3
TGTGCCAGCAGTTCCCCTGCCAGGACTAGCACAGATACGCAGTATTTT
CASSSPARTSTDTQYF
>many|NA|TRBV7-2|TRBJ2-7
TGTGCCAGCAGCTTATGGGGCGGGGTTACCTCCTACGAGCAGTACTTC
CASSLWGGVTSYEQYF
>few|TRBD1|TRBV29-1|TRBJ1-5
TGCAGCGTTGCGGGAGGCAGGGGGAGCAATCAGCCCCAGCATTTT
CSVAGGRGSNQPQHF
>many|TRBD1|TRBV5-1|TRBJ1-4
TGCGCCAGCAGCTCGGGGGACGACAGGGTTGAAAAACTGTTTTTT
CASSSGDDRVEKLFF
>many|NA|TRBV29-1|TRBJ2-5
TGCAGCGTTGAAGATCGTTGGGTCCGGGAGACCCAGTACTTC
CSVEDRWVRETQYF
>many|NA|TRBV28|TRBJ1-5
TGTGCCAGCAGTTTTCGATCGGGGGCGCGTAGCAATCAGCCCCAGCATTTT
CASSFRSGARSNQPQHF
>NA|TRBD2|TRBV11-2|TRBJ2-1
TGTGCCAGCAGCTTAGATCCCCGGGAGGGCTCCTACAATGAGCAGTTCTTC
CASSLDPREGSYNEQFF
>NA|TRBD2|TRBV5-1|TRBJ2-3
TGCGCCAGCAGCAGGGGACTAGCGGGGGCATCTAGCACAGATACGCAGTATTTT
CASSRGLAGASSTDTQYF
>many|NA|TRBV27|TRBJ2-7
TGTGCCAGCAGTCCCATACGGGAGTGGGAGCAGTACTTC
CASSPIREWEQYF
>NA|NA|TRBV19|TRBJ1-1
TGTGCCAGTGGCAGGAGTATGAACACTGAAGCTTTCTTT
CASGRSMNTEAFF
>NA|NA|TRBV6-2/TRBV6-3|TRBJ2-3
TGTGCCAGCAGTAGGGTTCGTAGCGGAATTCCTCGGGGCCGAGATACGCAGTATTTT
CASSRVRSGIPRGRDTQYF
>many|NA|TRBV6-2/TRBV6-3|TRBJ2-1
TGTGCCAGCAGTTACGGCAGCGGACCCTACAATGAGCAGTTCTTC
CASSYGSGPYNEQFF
>NA|NA|TRBV20-1|TRBJ1-5
TGCAGTGCTAGCCCCCCTGACAGCCCCAATCAGCCCCAGCATTTT
CSASPPDSPNQPQHF
>many|NA|TRBV25-1|TRBJ2-2
TGTGCCAGCAGTGAAAGGGGGGCCGGGGAGCTGTTTTTT
CASSERGAGELFF
>NA|NA|TRBV12-3/TRBV12-4|TRBJ2-5
TGTGCCAGCAGTTTCCAGACAGGACAACAAGAGACCCAGTACTTC
CASSFQTGQQETQYF
>few|NA|TRBV28|TRBJ2-7
TGTGCCACCGTAAGACGACCCCCCTCGGAGCAGTACTTC
CATVRRPPSEQYF
>NA|TRBD2|TRBV7-2|TRBJ2-1
TGTGCCAGCAGCCCTAGCGGGAGGCTAAATGAGCAGTTCTTC
CASSPSGRLNEQFF
>NA|TRBD2|TRBV19|TRBJ2-1
TGTGCCAGTAGTATCGGGACTAGCGGGAGCCCGTGGGATGAGCAGTTCTTC
CASSIGTSGSPWDEQFF
>many|NA|TRBV15|TRBJ2-1
TGTGCCACCAGCAGAGCCCAGCGGAGCCGCAATGAGCAGTTCTTC
CATSRAQRSRNEQFF
>many|NA|TRBV3-1|TRBJ2-3
TGTGCCAGCAGCCAAGAACCGGGGGTCCGTGATACGCAGTATTTT
CASSQEPGVRDTQYF
>many|NA|TRBV12-3/TRBV12-4|TRBJ1-1
TGTGCCAGCCTCTCCCGAGGCACTGAAGCTTTCTTT
CASLSRGTEAFF
>NA|TRBD2|TRBV7-9|TRBJ2-5
TGTGCCAGCAGCTCTTTAGCGGGGATCCAAGAGACCCAGTACTTC
CASSSLAGIQETQYF
>NA|NA|TRBV6-4|TRBJ2-3
TGTGCCAGCAGTGATAGGCTCACGGGGGCAGATACGCAGTATTTT
CASSDRLTGADTQYF
>many|TRBD1|TRBV12-3/TRBV12-4|TRBJ1-4
TGTGCCAGCAGAAGGGACAGTAATGAAAAACTGTTTTTT
CASRRDSNEKLFF
>NA|NA|TRBV9|TRBJ2-7
TGTGCCAGCAGCGCCCGGGACTCACCGACCTACGAGCAGTACTTC
CASSARDSPTYEQYF
>few|NA|TRBV1|TRBJ1-1
TGCACCAGCAGCCAAAGGACAGGGTACACTGAAGCTTTCTTT
CTSSQRTGYTEAFF
>NA|NA|TRBV6-2/TRBV6-3|TRBJ2-1
TGTGCCAGCAGTCAAGACCAGGGTGAGCAGTTCTTC
CASSQDQGEQFF
>few|NA|TRBV12-3/TRBV12-4|TRBJ1-1
TGTGCCAGCACACCGGGGGCGAACACTGAAGCTTTCTTT
CASTPGANTEAFF
>NA|NA|TRBV7-9|TRBJ2-1
TGTGCCAGCAGCCGTCCAGGGGAATACAATGAGCAGTTCTTC
CASSRPGEYNEQFF
>many|NA|TRBV24-1|TRBJ2-5
TGTGCCACCAGTGCTACGACAGGCCTTTTCCAAGAGACCCAGTACTTC
CATSATTGLFQETQYF
>NA|NA|TRBV29-1|TRBJ2-1
TGCAGCGTAGACACCTACAATGAGCAGTTCTTC
CSVDTYNEQFF
>many|NA|TRBV6-1|TRBJ2-5
TGTGCCAGCAAGGGCGGGGGCCGGTCGAGAGAGACCCAGTACTTC
CASKGGGRSRETQYF
>few|TRBD1|TRBV6-1|TRBJ2-7
TGTGCCAGCAGCCGAACCCGGACAGGGTGGTCCAACGAGCAGTACTTC
CASSRTRTGWSNEQYF
>NA|TRBD2|TRBV29-1|TRBJ2-3
TGCAGCGTTACCAGCGGGGGGGGCACAGATACGCAGTATTTT
CSVTSGGGTDTQYF
>many|NA|TRBV28|TRBJ1-1
TGTGCCAGCATCTCGGAGCTGAACACTGAAGCTTTCTTT
CASISELNTEAFF
>many|NA|TRBV12-3/TRBV12-4|TRBJ2-1
TGTGCCAGCACCTTGCGGACACTCAGTATTTACAATGAGCAGTTCTTC
CASTLRTLSIYNEQFF
>NA|NA|TRBV18|TRBJ2-5
TGTGCCAGCTCACCACCCGACAGGAGCCGGGAGACCCAGTACTTC
CASSPPDRSRETQYF